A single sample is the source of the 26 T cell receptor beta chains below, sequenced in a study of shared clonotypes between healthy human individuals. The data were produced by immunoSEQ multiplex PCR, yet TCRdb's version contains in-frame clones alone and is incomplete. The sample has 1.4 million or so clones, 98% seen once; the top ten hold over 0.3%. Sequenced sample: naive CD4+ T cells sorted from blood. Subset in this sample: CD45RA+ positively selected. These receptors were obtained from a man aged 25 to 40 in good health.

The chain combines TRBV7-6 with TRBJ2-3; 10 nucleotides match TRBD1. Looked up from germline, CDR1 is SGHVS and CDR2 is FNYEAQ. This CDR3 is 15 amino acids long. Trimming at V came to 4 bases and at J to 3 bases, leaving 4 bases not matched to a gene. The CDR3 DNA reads TGTGCCAGCAGCTACGGGACAGGGGAAACAGATACGCAGTATTTT. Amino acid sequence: CASSYGTGETDTQYF.

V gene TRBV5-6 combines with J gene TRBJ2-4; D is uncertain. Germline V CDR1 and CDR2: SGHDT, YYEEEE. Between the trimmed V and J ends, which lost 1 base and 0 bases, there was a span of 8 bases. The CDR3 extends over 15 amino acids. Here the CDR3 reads CASSLRQIAKNIQYF. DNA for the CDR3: TGTGCCAGCAGCTTGAGGCAGATAGCCAAAAACATTCAGTACTTC.

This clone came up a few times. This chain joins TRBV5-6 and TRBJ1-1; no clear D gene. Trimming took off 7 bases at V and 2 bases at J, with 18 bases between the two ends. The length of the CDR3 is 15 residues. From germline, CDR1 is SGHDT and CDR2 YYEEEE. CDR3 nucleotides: TGTGCCAGCCGAGCTCTAGGACGGGAAAACACTGAAGCTTTCTTT. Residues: CASRALGRENTEAFF.

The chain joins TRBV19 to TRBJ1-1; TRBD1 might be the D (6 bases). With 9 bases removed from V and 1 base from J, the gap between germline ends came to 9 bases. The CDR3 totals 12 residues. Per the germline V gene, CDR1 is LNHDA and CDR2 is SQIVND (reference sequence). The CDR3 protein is CASVRGNTEAFF. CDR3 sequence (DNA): TGTGCCAGCGTCAGGGGGAACACTGAAGCTTTCTTT.

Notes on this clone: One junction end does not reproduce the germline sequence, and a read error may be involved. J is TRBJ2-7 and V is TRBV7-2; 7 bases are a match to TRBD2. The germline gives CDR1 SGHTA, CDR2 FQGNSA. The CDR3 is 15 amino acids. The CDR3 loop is CASSLGGGLFVQGSF. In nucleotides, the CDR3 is TGTGCCAGCAGCTTAGGGGGGGGACTGTTTGTCCAGGGCTCATTC.

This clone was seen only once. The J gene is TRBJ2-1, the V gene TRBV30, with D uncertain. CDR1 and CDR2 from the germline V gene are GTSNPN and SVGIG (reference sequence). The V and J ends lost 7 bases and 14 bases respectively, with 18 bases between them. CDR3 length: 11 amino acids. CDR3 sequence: CAFSQLAVKFF. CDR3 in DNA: TGTGCCTTCTCTCAGTTGGCAGTAAAGTTCTTC.

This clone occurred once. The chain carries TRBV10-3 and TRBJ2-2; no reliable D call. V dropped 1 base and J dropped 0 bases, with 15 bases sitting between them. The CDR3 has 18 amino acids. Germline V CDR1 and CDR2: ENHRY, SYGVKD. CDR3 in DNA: TGTGCCATCAGTGAGTATCTCGGGCCCACCACGAACACCGGGGAGCTGTTTTTT. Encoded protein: CAISEYLGPTTNTGELFF.

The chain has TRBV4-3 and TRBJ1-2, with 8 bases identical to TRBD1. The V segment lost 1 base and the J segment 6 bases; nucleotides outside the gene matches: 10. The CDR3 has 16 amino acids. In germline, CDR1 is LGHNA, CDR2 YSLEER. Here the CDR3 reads CASSQAPGGTGNGYTF. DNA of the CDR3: TGCGCCAGCAGCCAAGCCCCCGGCGGGACAGGAAATGGCTACACCTTC.

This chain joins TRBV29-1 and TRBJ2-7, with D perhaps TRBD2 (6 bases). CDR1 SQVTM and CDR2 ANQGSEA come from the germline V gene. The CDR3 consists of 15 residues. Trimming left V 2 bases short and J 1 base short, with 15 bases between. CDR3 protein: CSVEFRRGPSYEQYF. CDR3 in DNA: TGCAGCGTTGAATTTCGGAGGGGACCATCCTACGAGCAGTACTTC.

CDR3 bases: TGTGCCAGCAGCTCTCAACAGGGGCGGAACACTGAAGCTTTCTTT. Protein sequence: CASSSQQGRNTEAFF. The chain uses TRBV7-2 and TRBJ1-1, with 7 bases identical to TRBD1. CDR1 and CDR2 from the germline V gene are SGHTA and FQGNSA. V gave up 4 bases and J gave up 1 base; unmatched junction bases: 6. This CDR3 region has 15 residues.

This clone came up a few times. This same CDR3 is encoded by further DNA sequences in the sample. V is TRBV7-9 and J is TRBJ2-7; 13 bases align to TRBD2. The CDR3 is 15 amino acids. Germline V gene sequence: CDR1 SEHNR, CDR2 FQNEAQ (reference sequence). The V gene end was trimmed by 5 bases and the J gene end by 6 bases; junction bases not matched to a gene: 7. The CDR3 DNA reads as TGTGCCAGCAGCCTACTAGCGGGAGGGCCGGGCGAGCAGTACTTC. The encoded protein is CASSLLAGGPGEQYF.

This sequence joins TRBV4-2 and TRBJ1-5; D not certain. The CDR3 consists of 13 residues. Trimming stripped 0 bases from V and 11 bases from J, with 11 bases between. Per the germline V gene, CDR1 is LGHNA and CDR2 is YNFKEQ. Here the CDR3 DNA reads TGTGCCAGCAGCCAAGATCTGAGGCTCTCCCAGCATTTT. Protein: CASSQDLRLSQHF.

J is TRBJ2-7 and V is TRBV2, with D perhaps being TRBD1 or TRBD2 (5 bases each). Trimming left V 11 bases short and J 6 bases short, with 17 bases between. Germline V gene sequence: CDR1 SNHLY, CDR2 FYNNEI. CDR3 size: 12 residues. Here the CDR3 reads CAWDGVFFEQYF. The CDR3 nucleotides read TGTGCCTGGGACGGGGTATTCTTCGAGCAGTACTTC. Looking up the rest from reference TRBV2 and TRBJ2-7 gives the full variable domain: EPEVTQTPSHQVTQMGQEVILRCVPISNHLYFYWYRQILGQKVEFLVSFYNNEISEKSEIFDDQFSVERPDGSNFTLKIRSTKLEDSAMYFCAWDGVFFEQYFGPGTRLTVT.

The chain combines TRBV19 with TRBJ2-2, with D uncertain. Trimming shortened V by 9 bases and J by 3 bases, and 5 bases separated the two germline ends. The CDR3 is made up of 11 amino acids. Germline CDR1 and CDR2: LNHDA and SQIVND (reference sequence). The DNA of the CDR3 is TGTGCCAGATCATACACCGGGGAGCTGTTTTTT. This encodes CARSYTGELFF.

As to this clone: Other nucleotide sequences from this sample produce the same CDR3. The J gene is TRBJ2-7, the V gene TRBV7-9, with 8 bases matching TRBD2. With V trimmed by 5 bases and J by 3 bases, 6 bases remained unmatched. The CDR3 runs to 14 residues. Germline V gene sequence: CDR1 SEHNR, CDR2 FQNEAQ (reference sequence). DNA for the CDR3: TGTGCCAGCAGCCCCCGGACTAGCAGCTACGAGCAGTACTTC. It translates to CASSPRTSSYEQYF. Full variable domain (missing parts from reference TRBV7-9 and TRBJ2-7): DTGVSQNPRHKITKRGQNVTFRCDPISEHNRLYWYRQTLGQGPEFLTYFQNEAQLEKSRLLSDRFSAERPKGSFSTLEIQRTEQGDSAMYLCASSPRTSSYEQYFGPGTRLTVT.

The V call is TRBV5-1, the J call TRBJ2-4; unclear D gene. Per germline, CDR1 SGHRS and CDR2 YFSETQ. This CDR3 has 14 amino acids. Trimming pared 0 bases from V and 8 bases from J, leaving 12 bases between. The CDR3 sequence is CASSLEAPRDIQYF. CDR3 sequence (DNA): TGCGCCAGCAGCTTGGAGGCCCCAAGAGACATTCAGTACTTC.

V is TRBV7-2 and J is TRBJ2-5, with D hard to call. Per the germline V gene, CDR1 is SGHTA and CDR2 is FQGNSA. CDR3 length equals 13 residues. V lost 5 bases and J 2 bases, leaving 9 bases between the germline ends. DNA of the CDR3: TGTGCCAGCAGCCGCAGGTTACAAGAGACCCAGTACTTC. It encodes CASSRRLQETQYF.

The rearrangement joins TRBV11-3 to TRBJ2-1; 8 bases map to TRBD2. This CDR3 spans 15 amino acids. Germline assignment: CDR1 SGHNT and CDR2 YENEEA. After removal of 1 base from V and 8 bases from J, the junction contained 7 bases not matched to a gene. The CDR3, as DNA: TGTGCCAGCAGCTTAGGAACAGCGGGAGCGGATGAGCAGTTCTTC. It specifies CASSLGTAGADEQFF.

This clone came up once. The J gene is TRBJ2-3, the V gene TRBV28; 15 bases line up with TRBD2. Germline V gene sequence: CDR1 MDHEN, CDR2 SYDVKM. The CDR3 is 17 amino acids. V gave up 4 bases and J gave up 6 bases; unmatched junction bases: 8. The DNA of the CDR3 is TGTGCCAGCAGTTCCCACCGAGGACTAGCGGGAGGGGATACGCAGTATTTT. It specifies CASSSHRGLAGGDTQYF.

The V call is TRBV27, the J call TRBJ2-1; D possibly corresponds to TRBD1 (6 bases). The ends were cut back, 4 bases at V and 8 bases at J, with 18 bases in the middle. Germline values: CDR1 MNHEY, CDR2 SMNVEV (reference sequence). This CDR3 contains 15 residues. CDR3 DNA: TGTGCCAGCAGTTCGACAGGTCACATCATCGATGAGCAGTTCTTC. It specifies CASSSTGHIIDEQFF.

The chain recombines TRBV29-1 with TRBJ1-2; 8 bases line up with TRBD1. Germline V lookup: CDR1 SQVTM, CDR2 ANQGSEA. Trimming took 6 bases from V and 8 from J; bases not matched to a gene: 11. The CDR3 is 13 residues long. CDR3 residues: CSVLTGALFGYTF. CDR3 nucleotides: TGCAGCGTGTTGACAGGGGCCCTTTTCGGCTACACCTTC.

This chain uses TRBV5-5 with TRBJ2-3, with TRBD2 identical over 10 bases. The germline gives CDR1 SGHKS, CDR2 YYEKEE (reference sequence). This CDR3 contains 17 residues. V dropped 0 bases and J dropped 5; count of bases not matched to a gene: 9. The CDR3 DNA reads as TGTGCCAGCAGCTTGGGGGCCTCTAGCGGGAGAGGAGATACGCAGTATTTT. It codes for CASSLGASSGRGDTQYF.

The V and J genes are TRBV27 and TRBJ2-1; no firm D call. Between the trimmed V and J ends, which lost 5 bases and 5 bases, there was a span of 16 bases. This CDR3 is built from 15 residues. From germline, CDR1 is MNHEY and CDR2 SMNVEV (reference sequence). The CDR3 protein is CASSLGLGRDNEQFF. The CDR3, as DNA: TGTGCCAGCAGTCTGGGCCTAGGAAGAGACAATGAGCAGTTCTTC.

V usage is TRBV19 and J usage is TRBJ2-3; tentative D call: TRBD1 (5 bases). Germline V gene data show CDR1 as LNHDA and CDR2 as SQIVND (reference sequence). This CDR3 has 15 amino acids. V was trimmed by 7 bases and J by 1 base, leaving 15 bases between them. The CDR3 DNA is TGTGCCAGTACTAACAGGCCAATAGGCACAGATACGCAGTATTTT. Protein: CASTNRPIGTDTQYF.

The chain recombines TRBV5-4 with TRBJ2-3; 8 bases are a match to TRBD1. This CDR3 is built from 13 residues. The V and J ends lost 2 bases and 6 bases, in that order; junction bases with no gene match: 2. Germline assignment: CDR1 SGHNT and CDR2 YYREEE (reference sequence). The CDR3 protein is CASSFHRGDTQYF. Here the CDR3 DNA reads TGTGCCAGCAGCTTTCACAGGGGGGATACGCAGTATTTT. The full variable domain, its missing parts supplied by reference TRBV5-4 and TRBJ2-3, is ETGVTQSPTHLIKTRGQQVTLRCSSQSGHNTVSWYQQALGQGPQFIFQYYREEENGRGNFPPRFSGLQFPNYSSELNVNALELDDSALYLCASSFHRGDTQYFGPGTRLTVL.

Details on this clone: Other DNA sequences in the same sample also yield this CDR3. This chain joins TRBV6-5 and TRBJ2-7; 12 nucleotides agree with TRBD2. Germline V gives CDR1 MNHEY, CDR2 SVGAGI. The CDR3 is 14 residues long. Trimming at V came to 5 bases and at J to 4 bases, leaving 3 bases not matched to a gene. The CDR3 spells CASSGLAGSYEQYF. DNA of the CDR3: TGTGCCAGCAGTGGACTAGCGGGATCGTACGAGCAGTACTTC.